This T cell receptor beta chain was obtained from a study of cytotoxic CD8 clonotypes in ibrutinib-treated CLL. Turning to this clone: What it recognizes is unknown.

Looked up from germline, CDR1 is MDHEN and CDR2 is SYDVKM. This CDR3 is 14 amino acids long. Trimming stripped 6 bases from V and 0 bases from J, with 9 bases between. The assay was immunoSEQ multiplex PCR, and TCRdb's table has in-frame clones only and misses some. The data show 150,000 to 200,000 clones, with over 75% seen just once and about 2.9% held by the top ten. Study-level findings and limits: Clonality was higher at baseline than in age-matched healthy donors and tracked circulating CD8+ T-cell counts.

This TCR derives from a human donor with chronic lymphocytic leukemia. This specimen consisted of PBMCs, obtained at disease progression, from a patient treated with ibrutinib. The rearrangement links TRBV28 to TRBJ1-3; D uncertain. The CDR3: CASRLLGSGNTIYF. The CDR3 DNA follows: TGTGCCAGCAGATTACTTGGCTCTGGAAACACCATATATTTT.